This T cell receptor beta chain was recorded in a study of CD8 T cells in ankylosing spondylitis. This CDR3 comprises 13 residues. CDR1 is SGHAT, CDR2 FQNNGV, per germline. Trimming at V came to 7 bases and at J to 7 bases, leaving 6 bases not matched to a gene. TCRdb processed the 5' RACE reads anew with MiXCR; each CDR3 protein has one entry. Here the sample spans about 39,000 distinct CDR3 sequences, around 10% being singletons. Whole-study results and caveats: The authors reported significant enrichment of disease-linked clones in matched ankylosing spondylitis synovial fluid. Blood of patients with ankylosing spondylitis appeared to be characterized by a TCR beta motif of eight highly homologous variants.

This clonotype was observed many times. Its antigen is as yet unknown. This chain connects TRBV11-2 to TRBJ2-2, with 7 bases fitting TRBD1. The source is a male donor with ankylosing spondylitis or in good health (not recorded which). Sequencing was done on a sample of blood, either unsorted or a sorted T cell fraction (not recorded which). The DNA for the CDR3 is TGTGCCAGCAATGACAGGGTCGGCGGGGAGCTGTTTTTT. Translated, it gives CASNDRVGGELFF. The whole variable domain, filled in from reference TRBV11-2 and TRBJ2-2, reads EAGVAQSPRYKIIEKRQSVAFWCNPISGHATLYWYQQILGQGPKLLIQFQNNGVVDDSQLPKDRFSAERLKGVDSTLKIQPAKLEDSAVYLCASNDRVGGELFFGEGSRLTVL.